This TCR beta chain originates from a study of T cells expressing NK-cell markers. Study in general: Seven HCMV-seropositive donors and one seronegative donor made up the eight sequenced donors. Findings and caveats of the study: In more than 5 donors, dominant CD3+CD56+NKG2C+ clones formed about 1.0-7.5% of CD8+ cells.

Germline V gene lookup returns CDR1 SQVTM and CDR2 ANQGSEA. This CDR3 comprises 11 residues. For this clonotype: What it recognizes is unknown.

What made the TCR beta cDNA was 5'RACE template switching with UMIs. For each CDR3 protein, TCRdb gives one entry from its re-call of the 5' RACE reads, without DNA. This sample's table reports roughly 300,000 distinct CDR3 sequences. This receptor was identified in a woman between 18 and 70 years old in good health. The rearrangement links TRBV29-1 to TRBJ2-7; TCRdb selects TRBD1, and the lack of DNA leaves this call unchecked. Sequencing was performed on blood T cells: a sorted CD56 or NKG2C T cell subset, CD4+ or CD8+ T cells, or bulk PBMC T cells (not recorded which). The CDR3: CSGGQAYEQYF.